This TCR beta chain came from a study of cytomegalovirus exposure and HLA in healthy donors. CDR1 is SQVTM, CDR2 ANQGSEA, per germline. With 0 bases removed from V and 1 base from J, the gap between germline ends came to 19 bases. The CDR3 loop spans 18 amino acids. The PCR was carried out with 60 Vbeta primers and 13 Jbeta primers. Profiling relied on immunoSEQ multiplex PCR, and the TCRdb table lists in-frame clones only, not all of them. Of some 110,000 clones in the sample, just over 75% were seen once. The chain has TRBV29-1 and TRBJ2-4, with D maybe TRBD2 (7 bases). The TCR sequence derives from a man aged 40-49 years in good health and CMV-seropositive. Sequencing used PBMCs. DNA for the CDR3: TGCAGCGTTGAAGATCCGGGGAGGGGGGGAGTTGCCAAAAACATTCAGTACTTC. It translates to CSVEDPGRGGVAKNIQYF.